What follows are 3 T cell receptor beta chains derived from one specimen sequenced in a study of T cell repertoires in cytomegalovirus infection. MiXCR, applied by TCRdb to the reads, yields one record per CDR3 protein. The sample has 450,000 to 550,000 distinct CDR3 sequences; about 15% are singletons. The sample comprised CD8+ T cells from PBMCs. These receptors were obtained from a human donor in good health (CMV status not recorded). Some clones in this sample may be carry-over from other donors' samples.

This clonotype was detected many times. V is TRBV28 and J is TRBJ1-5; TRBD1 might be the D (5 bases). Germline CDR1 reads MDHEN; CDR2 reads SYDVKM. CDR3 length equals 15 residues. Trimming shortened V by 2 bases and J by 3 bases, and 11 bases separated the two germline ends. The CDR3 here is CASSLREGYNQPQHF. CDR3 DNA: TGTGCCAGCAGTTTACGGGAGGGGTACAATCAGCCCCAGCATTTT. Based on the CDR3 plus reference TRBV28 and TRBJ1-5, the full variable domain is DVKVTQSSRYLVKRTGEKVFLECVQDMDHENMFWYRQDPGLGLRLIYFSYDVKMKEKGDIPEGYSVSREKKERFSLILESASTNQTSMYLCASSLREGYNQPQHFGDGTRLSIL.

This CDR3 is CARHRPLNPGTNYEQYF. The CDR3 DNA reads TGCGCCAGACACCGCCCCCTCAACCCCGGGACAAACTACGAGCAGTACTTC. This chain links TRBV5-1 with TRBJ2-7, with D maybe TRBD1 (6 bases). V lost 8 bases and J lost 3, with 27 bases in between. Germline CDR1 SGHRS, CDR2 YFSETQ. The length of the CDR3 is 17 residues.

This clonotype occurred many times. CDR3 nucleotides: TGTGCCAGCACCCCAGGGACAGAATACTACGAGCAGTACTTC. Protein product: CASTPGTEYYEQYF. V and J are TRBV7-9 and TRBJ2-7; TRBD1 matches at 7 bases. The CDR3 sequence is 14 residues long. CDR1 and CDR2 from the germline V gene are SEHNR and FQNEAQ (reference sequence). Trimming removed 7 bases from V and 3 bases from J; junction bases left unmatched: 9.